This entry describes one TCR beta chain. Method: immunoSEQ multiplex PCR; TCRdb's copy keeps in-frame clones and lacks some. The sample shows some 120,000 clones, roughly nine tenths of them seen only once. The data stem from a study of T cell responses to AZD1222 COVID-19 vaccine. Trimming took 0 bases from V and 9 from J; bases not matched to a gene: 10. Germline V gene lookup returns CDR1 LGHNA and CDR2 YSLEER. CDR3 length equals 16 residues. The chain links TRBV4-3 to TRBJ2-7; TRBD2 matches at 11 bases. This sequence originates from an adult in good health. The sample consisted of peripheral blood, taken on day 0 of AZD1222 vaccination. The DNA for the CDR3 is TGCGCCAGCAGCCAAGAGACGACTAGCGGGGCCTTCGTGCAGTACTTC. It yields the protein CASSQETTSGAFVQYF.